This T cell receptor (beta chain) emerged from a study of T cell repertoires in cytomegalovirus infection. Study in general: Through public TCR beta signatures, both CMV infection and matching HLA type were indicated.

This clonotype was found many times. What it recognizes is unknown. Each CDR3 protein is one row after TCRdb ran MiXCR on the reads. The sample holds fewer than 700,000 distinct CDR3 sequences, roughly 26% seen once. Regarding the study as a whole: Frequencies of public TCR beta families were cumulated, and this identified carriers of CMV plus the relevant HLA. Ex vivo responses were dominated by HLA-C-restricted CMV-specific TCR beta clonotypes.

The sequence came from a human donor in good health (CMV status not recorded). Some clones in this sample may be carry-over from other donors' samples. The sample consisted of CD8+ T cells from PBMCs.

The CDR3 nucleotides read TGTGCCAGCAGTTTGGTAGAGGATAATTCACCCCTCCACTTT. Protein product: CASSLVEDNSPLHF. The chain links TRBV6-1 to TRBJ1-6; D is undetermined. V gave up 5 bases and J gave up 5 bases, with 10 bases separating them. Per the germline V gene, CDR1 is MNHNS and CDR2 is SASEGT. This CDR3 is 14 amino acids long.